These 5 T cell receptor beta chains were all obtained from the same sample, sequenced in a study of blood T cell repertoires in COVID-19. The protocol was immunoSEQ multiplex PCR, while the TCRdb copy is restricted to in-frame clones and leaves out a portion. The table includes hundreds of thousands of clones, around nine tenths detected once. What was sequenced was peripheral blood. The receptors come from a man between 65 and 85 years old with acute or convalescent COVID-19.

The genes are TRBV2 and TRBJ1-2; possibly TRBD1 for D (5 bases). The V gene's germline CDR1 is SNHLY and CDR2 FYNNEI. Deletions cut 2 bases from V and 6 bases from J, with 7 bases between. CDR3 length equals 12 residues. The CDR3 DNA reads as TGTGCCAGCAGTGAAAGGGGTGATGGCTACACCTTC. Translated, it gives CASSERGDGYTF.

This sequence joins TRBV6-5 and TRBJ2-1; the match to TRBD1 covers 8 bases. CDR1 is MNHEY and CDR2 is SVGAGI in the germline V gene. V dropped 6 bases and J dropped 5; count of bases not matched to a gene: 6. The length of the CDR3 is 14 residues. DNA of the CDR3: TGTGCCAGCAGGCGGACAGGGAGGAACAATGAGCAGTTCTTC. It yields the protein CASRRTGRNNEQFF.

The gene calls are TRBV7-2 and TRBJ2-7; D unresolved. CDR3 size: 12 residues. Trimming took off 5 bases at V and 3 bases at J, with 8 bases between the two ends. Germline V lookup: CDR1 SGHTA, CDR2 FQGNSA. CDR3 in DNA: TGTGCCAGCAGCCCCTCGGGCTACGAGCAGTACTTC. Encoded protein: CASSPSGYEQYF.

The chain employs TRBV5-6 and TRBJ1-2, with D possibly matching TRBD1 (6 bases). This CDR3 spans 14 amino acids. Trimming pared 4 bases from V and 3 bases from J, leaving 13 bases between. CDR1 is SGHDT, CDR2 YYEEEE, per germline. As DNA, the CDR3 is TGTGCCAGCAGCAAAGACAGGTTTGACTATGGCTACACCTTC. It specifies CASSKDRFDYGYTF.

The rearrangement links TRBV2 to TRBJ2-3; 9 nucleotides line up with TRBD2. The CDR3 is 14 residues long. V dropped 9 bases and J dropped 3; count of bases not matched to a gene: 7. CDR1 is SNHLY and CDR2 is FYNNEI in the germline V gene. The CDR3 spells CASSGGVGTDTQYF. The CDR3 region has the DNA TGTGCCAGTAGCGGGGGCGTCGGGACAGATACGCAGTATTTT.